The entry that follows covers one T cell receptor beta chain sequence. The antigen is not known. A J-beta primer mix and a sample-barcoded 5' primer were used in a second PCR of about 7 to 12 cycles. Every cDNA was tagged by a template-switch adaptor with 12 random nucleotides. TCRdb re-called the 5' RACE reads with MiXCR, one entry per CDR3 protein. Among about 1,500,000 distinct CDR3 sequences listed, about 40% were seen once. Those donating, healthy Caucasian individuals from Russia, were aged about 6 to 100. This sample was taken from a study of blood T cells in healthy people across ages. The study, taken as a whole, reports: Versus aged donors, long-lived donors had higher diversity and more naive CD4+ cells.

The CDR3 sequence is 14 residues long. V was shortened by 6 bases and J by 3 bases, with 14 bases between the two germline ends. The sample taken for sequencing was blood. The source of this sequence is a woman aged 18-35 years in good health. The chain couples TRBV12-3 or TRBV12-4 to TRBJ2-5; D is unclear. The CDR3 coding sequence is TGTGCCAGCAGCCCCCCGTGGGAAGAAGAGACCCAGTACTTC. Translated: CASSPPWEEETQYF.